This T cell receptor (beta chain) was sequenced for a study of sequential checkpoint blockade in melanoma. For the study at large: Patients were randomized 1:1 to nivolumab-then-ipilimumab or ipilimumab-then-nivolumab first-line. Matched biopsies came pretreatment and at week 13 for 20 to 25 patients. Overall study results and limits: PD-L1 staining and CD8+ counts, not mutational load, tracked tumor T-cell clonality. Response in arm A was associated with pretreatment TIL clonality.

The ends lost 2 bases at V and 0 bases at J; junction bases unmatched: 7. The CDR3 contains 17 residues. In germline, CDR1 is SGHNT, CDR2 YENEEA. Only in-frame clones appear in the TCRdb table, and some are missing; sequencing was by immunoSEQ multiplex PCR. The sample lists some 18,000 clones; more than 25% were seen once. With respect to this clone: What it binds is unknown.

Described treatment: randomized to nivolumab then ipilimumab (arm A) or the reverse (arm B). The rearrangement joins TRBV11-3 to TRBJ1-5, with 7 positions matching TRBD1. This TCR was sampled from a human donor with melanoma. The material was tumor tissue (inferred from file names), obtained from a patient given nivolumab and ipilimumab in sequence. CDR3 protein: CASSLKQGTYSNQPQHF. CDR3 nucleotide sequence: TGTGCCAGCAGCTTAAAACAGGGGACATATAGCAATCAGCCCCAGCATTTT.